A single sample is the source of the 10 T cell receptor beta chains below, sequenced in a study of blood T cell repertoires in COVID-19. TCRdb's table, derived via immunoSEQ multiplex PCR, lists solely in-frame clones and lacks some. Found here are 90,000 to 120,000 clones, about 88% of them singletons; the top ten hold 2% to 3%. Material: peripheral blood. Receptors were obtained from a human donor in a cohort sampled during active COVID-19.

The V call is TRBV27, the J call TRBJ1-2, with TRBD1 as a possible D gene (6 bases). V was shortened by 5 bases and J by 8 bases, with 18 bases between the two germline ends. CDR3 length equals 14 residues. The germline V gene has CDR1 MNHEY and CDR2 SMNVEV (reference sequence). CDR3 nucleotide sequence: TGTGCCAGCAGTCCCGAACAGGGAACCAGGGGCTACACCTTC. Its translation: CASSPEQGTRGYTF.

The chain has TRBV6-6 and TRBJ1-1, with a weak D call TRBD1 (5 bases). The ends were cut back, 7 bases at V and 5 bases at J, with 17 bases in the middle. Germline V gives CDR1 MNHNY, CDR2 SVGAGI (reference sequence). The CDR3 extends over 14 amino acids. In DNA, the CDR3 is TGTGCCAGCACCCCCCAAGGGGCCAGTACTGAAGCTTTCTTT. Protein: CASTPQGASTEAFF.

The V and J genes are TRBV3-1 (or the pseudogene TRBV3-2) and TRBJ2-5; 8 bases fit TRBD2. Germline lookup yields CDR1 LGHDT and CDR2 YNNKEL (reference sequence). V shed 4 bases and J 5 bases; nucleotides not matched to a gene: 6. This CDR3 is built from 14 residues. CDR3 sequence: CASSLTGGRETQYF. The CDR3, as DNA: TGTGCCAGCAGCCTCACGGGGGGGAGGGAGACCCAGTACTTC.

The chain is built from TRBV4-1 and TRBJ2-7, with 11 positions matching TRBD2. The CDR3 spans 17 residues. Germline values: CDR1 MGHRA, CDR2 YSYEKL. V shed 0 bases, J shed 2 bases, and the junction held 6 bases outside the gene matches. This CDR3 reads CASSQERGTSGTYEQYF. The DNA for the CDR3 is TGCGCCAGCAGCCAAGAGAGGGGGACTAGCGGCACCTACGAGCAGTACTTC.

The chain uses TRBV5-1 and TRBJ2-5; TRBD1 is a possible D gene (6 bases). Germline V CDR1 and CDR2: SGHRS, YFSETQ. Trimming stripped 1 base from V and 2 bases from J, with 12 bases between. The CDR3 totals 15 residues. CDR3 in amino acids: CASSLPTGQQETQYF. The CDR3 region has the DNA TGCGCCAGCAGCTTGCCGACGGGACAACAAGAGACCCAGTACTTC.

V usage is TRBV7-9 and J usage is TRBJ2-3; possible D gene TRBD2, 6 bases. From germline, CDR1 is SEHNR and CDR2 FQNEAQ (reference sequence). The ends were cut back, 5 bases at V and 6 bases at J, with 15 bases in the middle. The CDR3 totals 14 residues. DNA of the CDR3: TGTGCCAGCAGCCGGGACTCACCGGCGGATACGCAGTATTTT. This translates into CASSRDSPADTQYF.

The chain is built from TRBV24-1 and TRBJ2-5, with a tentative D call TRBD1 (6 bases). V lost 4 bases and J 4 bases, leaving 18 bases between the germline ends. The CDR3 contains 16 residues. Germline V gene data show CDR1 as KGHDR and CDR2 as SFDVKD. CDR3 nucleotide sequence: TGTGCCACCAGTGACAGTTGGACAGCCGTTTCAGAGACCCAGTACTTC. It translates to CATSDSWTAVSETQYF.

V and J are TRBV5-5 and TRBJ1-2; 7 bases line up with TRBD1. Germline CDR1 and CDR2: SGHKS and YYEKEE (reference sequence). The CDR3 consists of 14 residues. After removal of 5 bases from V and 3 bases from J, the junction contained 7 bases not matched to a gene. The chain's CDR3 is CASRSTTGDYGYTF. The CDR3 nucleotides are TGTGCCAGCAGAAGTACCACAGGGGACTATGGCTACACCTTC. The complete variable domain, with remaining parts taken from reference TRBV5-5 and TRBJ1-2, reads DAGVTQSPTHLIKTRGQQVTLRCSPISGHKSVSWYQQVLGQGPQFIFQYYEKEERGRGNFPDRFSARQFPNYSSELNVNALLLGDSALYLCASRSTTGDYGYTFGSGTRLTVV.

The chain employs TRBV13 and TRBJ1-2, with 11 positions matching TRBD1. Per the germline V gene, CDR1 is PRHDT and CDR2 is FYEKMQ (reference sequence). This CDR3 is built from 16 residues. The V segment lost 3 bases and the J segment 3 bases; nucleotides outside the gene matches: 6. CDR3 loop: CASSLGQGERDYGYTF. The CDR3 region has the DNA TGTGCCAGCAGCTTGGGACAGGGGGAGAGAGACTATGGCTACACCTTC.

DNA for the CDR3: TGTGCCAGCAGCAAATTGACAGGGACAACCTACGAGCAGTACTTC. As protein: CASSKLTGTTYEQYF. This chain connects TRBV6-5 to TRBJ2-7, with 7 bases lining up with TRBD1. Germline trimming cut 6 bases from V and 2 bases from J; bases unmatched to any gene: 10. Germline V gives CDR1 MNHEY, CDR2 SVGAGI. The CDR3 contains 15 residues.